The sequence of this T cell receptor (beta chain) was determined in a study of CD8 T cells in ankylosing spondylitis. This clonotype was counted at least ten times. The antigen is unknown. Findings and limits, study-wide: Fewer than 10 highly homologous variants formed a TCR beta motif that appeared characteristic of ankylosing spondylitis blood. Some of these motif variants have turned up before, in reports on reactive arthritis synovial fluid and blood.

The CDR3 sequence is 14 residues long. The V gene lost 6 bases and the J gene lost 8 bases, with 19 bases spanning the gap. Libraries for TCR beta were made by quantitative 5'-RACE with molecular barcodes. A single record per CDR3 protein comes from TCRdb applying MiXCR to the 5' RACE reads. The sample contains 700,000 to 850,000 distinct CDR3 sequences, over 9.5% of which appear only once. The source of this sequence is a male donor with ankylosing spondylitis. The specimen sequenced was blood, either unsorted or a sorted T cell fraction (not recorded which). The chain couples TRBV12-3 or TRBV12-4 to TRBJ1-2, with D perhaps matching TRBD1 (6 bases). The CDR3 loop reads CASSPLDSSRGYTF. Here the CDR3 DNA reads TGTGCCAGCAGCCCCCTGGACAGCTCGAGAGGCTACACCTTC.